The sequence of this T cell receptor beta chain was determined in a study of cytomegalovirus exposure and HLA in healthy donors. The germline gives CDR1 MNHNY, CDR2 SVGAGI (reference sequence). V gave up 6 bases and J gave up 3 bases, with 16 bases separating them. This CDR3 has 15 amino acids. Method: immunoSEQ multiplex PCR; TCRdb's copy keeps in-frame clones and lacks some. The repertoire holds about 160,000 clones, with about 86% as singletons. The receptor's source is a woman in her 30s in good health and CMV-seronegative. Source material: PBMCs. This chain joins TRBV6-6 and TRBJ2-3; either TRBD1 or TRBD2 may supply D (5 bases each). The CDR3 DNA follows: TGTGCCAGCAGGACTACGGCAGGGAAGACAGATACGCAGTATTTT. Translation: CASRTTAGKTDTQYF.